The 17 T cell receptor beta chains below were found in one sample sequenced in a study of cytomegalovirus exposure and HLA in healthy donors. The PCR was carried out with 60 Vbeta primers and 13 Jbeta primers. TCRdb's copy holds only in-frame clones and misses some; the assay was immunoSEQ multiplex PCR. The sample has just over 95,000 clones; about 76% are singletons. The sequenced sample consisted of PBMCs. The receptors were sampled from a human donor in good health.

A few counts support this clone. The V call is TRBV29-1, the J call TRBJ1-2; perhaps TRBD1 as D (6 bases). The V gene lost 1 base and the J gene lost 7 bases, with 19 bases spanning the gap. The germline CDR1 and CDR2 sequences are SQVTM and ANQGSEA. This CDR3 has 15 amino acids. The CDR3 loop is CSVEGVGQGMFGYTF. The CDR3 DNA reads TGCAGCGTTGAAGGGGTCGGCCAGGGGATGTTTGGCTACACCTTC. Drawing the rest from reference TRBV29-1 and TRBJ1-2, the complete variable domain is SAVISQKPSRDICQRGTSLTIQCQVDSQVTMMFWYRQQPGQSLTLIATANQGSEATYESGFVIDKFPISRPNLTFSTLTVSNMSPEDSSIYLCSVEGVGQGMFGYTFGSGTRLTVV.

The chain combines TRBV2 with TRBJ1-2, with a tentative D call TRBD1 (6 bases). Germline lookup yields CDR1 SNHLY and CDR2 FYNNEI. This CDR3 is built from 14 residues. Trimming left V 3 bases short and J 3 bases short, with 11 bases between. The CDR3 loop is CASSDRQGHYGYTF. The CDR3 region has the DNA TGTGCCAGCAGTGACAGGCAGGGGCACTATGGCTACACCTTC.

The rearrangement links TRBV9 to TRBJ1-2, with a tentative D call TRBD1 (5 bases). Germline CDR1 and CDR2: SGDLS and YYNGEE. There are 14 residues in the CDR3. The V gene lost 0 bases and the J gene lost 8 bases, with 14 bases spanning the gap. The CDR3 is CASSVVARADGYTF. CDR3 coding DNA: TGTGCCAGCAGCGTAGTCGCCAGGGCGGACGGCTACACCTTC.

This clone appeared a few times. V is TRBV4-1 and J is TRBJ1-3, with TRBD1 matching over 8 bases. Germline trimming cut 5 bases from V and 3 bases from J; bases unmatched to any gene: 9. Germline CDR1 and CDR2: MGHRA and YSYEKL. This CDR3 comprises 16 residues. In nucleotides, the CDR3 is TGCGCCAGCAGCTTACCGACAGGGGTTGGTGGAAACACCATATATTTT. Residues: CASSLPTGVGGNTIYF.

V usage is TRBV6-5 and J usage is TRBJ2-1, with a possible D match to TRBD2 (6 bases). The CDR3 has 13 residues. The ends were cut back, 2 bases at V and 7 bases at J, with 9 bases in the middle. From germline, CDR1 is MNHEY and CDR2 SVGAGI. The CDR3 spells CASSYAGRNEQFF. The DNA for the CDR3 is TGTGCCAGCAGTTACGCGGGAAGGAATGAGCAGTTCTTC.

The rearrangement uses TRBV29-1 and TRBJ1-2, with 7 nucleotides matching TRBD1. The CDR3 has 14 residues. In germline, CDR1 is SQVTM, CDR2 ANQGSEA. V shed 6 bases and J 2 bases; nucleotides not matched to a gene: 9. For the CDR3, the DNA is TGCAGCGTCTCCGGGACAGCGACAAACTATGGCTACACCTTC. Protein sequence: CSVSGTATNYGYTF.

This clone occurred a few times. This sequence joins TRBV18 and TRBJ1-2; 9 bases are shared with TRBD1. Germline V gives CDR1 KGHSH, CDR2 LQKENI. This CDR3 has 13 residues. Germline trimming cut 3 bases from V and 8 bases from J; bases unmatched to any gene: 4. The CDR3 DNA sequence: TGTGCCAGCTCACCCGGGACAGGGTACGGCTACACCTTC. It codes for CASSPGTGYGYTF.

The chain links TRBV9 to TRBJ1-2; TRBD1 matches at 8 bases. Looked up from germline, CDR1 is SGDLS and CDR2 is YYNGEE. Trimming took 1 base from V and 1 from J; bases not matched to a gene: 6. This CDR3 has 16 residues. The CDR3 reads CASSVSGTGLNYGYTF. DNA of the CDR3: TGTGCCAGCAGCGTATCCGGGACAGGTCTTAACTATGGCTACACCTTC.

V and J are TRBV6-4 and TRBJ1-1; 8 bases line up with TRBD1. This CDR3 comprises 16 residues. With V trimmed by 0 bases and J by 1 base, 4 bases remained unmatched. The germline V gene has CDR1 MRHNA and CDR2 SNTAGT. The CDR3 nucleotides read TGTGCCAGCAGTGACTCCGGACAGGGCCCGAACACTGAAGCTTTCTTT. As protein: CASSDSGQGPNTEAFF.

A few counts support this clone. The V call is TRBV5-4, the J call TRBJ1-4; tentatively, D is TRBD1 (5 bases). Germline CDR1 and CDR2: SGHNT and YYREEE (reference sequence). Deletions cut 3 bases from V and 2 bases from J, with 11 bases between. The CDR3 consists of 15 residues. Here the CDR3 reads CASSSYGGTNEKLFF. In nucleotides, the CDR3 is TGTGCCAGCAGCTCCTATGGGGGGACTAATGAAAAACTGTTTTTT.

This chain connects TRBV30 to TRBJ2-7; D uncertain. The CDR3 is 12 residues long. Germline CDR1 reads GTSNPN; CDR2 reads SVGIG (reference sequence). The V end lost 6 bases, the J end lost 12 bases, and 21 bases lay between the germline ends. CDR3 residues: CACDSGSRSVYF. The CDR3 nucleotides read TGTGCCTGTGATTCTGGGTCGAGGAGTGTGTACTTC.

The V call is TRBV7-6, the J call TRBJ1-5; maybe TRBD1 (5 bases). Per the germline V gene, CDR1 is SGHVS and CDR2 is FNYEAQ. This CDR3 contains 13 residues. Deletions cut 0 bases from V and 7 bases from J, with 7 bases between. In DNA form, the CDR3 reads TGTGCCAGCAGCTTAGCGCGGGGGCAGCCCCAGCATTTT. As protein: CASSLARGQPQHF.

This clone has just one count. The chain combines TRBV6-1 with TRBJ1-1; D is perhaps TRBD1 (5 bases). With 2 bases removed from V and 1 base from J, the gap between germline ends came to 11 bases. Germline V gene lookup returns CDR1 MNHNS and CDR2 SASEGT. The CDR3 covers 15 residues. CDR3 region: CASSEQTASNTEAFF. CDR3 coding DNA: TGTGCCAGCAGTGAACAGACAGCTTCGAACACTGAAGCTTTCTTT.

The chain recombines TRBV30 with TRBJ2-3; 12 bases are a match to TRBD2. V gave up 1 base and J gave up 8 bases; unmatched junction bases: 7. The germline gives CDR1 GTSNPN, CDR2 SVGIG (reference sequence). The CDR3 loop spans 15 amino acids. CDR3 in DNA: TGTGCCTGGAGTGACCCGACTAGCGGGAGCGGTACGCAGTATTTT. This translates into CAWSDPTSGSGTQYF.

The chain uses TRBV23-1 and TRBJ2-7; 7 nucleotides align to TRBD1. TRBV23-1 is sorted into the ORF group, with uncertain function. J lost 2 bases, V lost 4 bases, and 23 bases had no gene match. The CDR3 contains 20 residues. The CDR3 is CASSRRQSPHRGFSPYEQYF. CDR3 bases: TGCGCCAGCAGTCGCCGCCAGTCCCCGCACAGGGGCTTTTCCCCCTACGAGCAGTACTTC.

V usage is TRBV25-1 and J usage is TRBJ2-5, with D possibly being TRBD1 (6 bases). CDR1 is MGHDK, CDR2 SYGVNS, per germline. The length of the CDR3 is 14 residues. The V and J ends lost 10 bases and 4 bases respectively, with 19 bases between them. The CDR3 is CATGPHRVRETQYF. In nucleotides, the CDR3 is TGTGCCACCGGTCCCCACAGGGTCAGAGAGACCCAGTACTTC.

This chain links TRBV15 with TRBJ1-3; TRBD1 agrees at 9 bases. In germline, CDR1 is LNHNV, CDR2 YYDKDF (reference sequence). After removal of 2 bases from V and 5 bases from J, the junction contained 7 bases not matched to a gene. The CDR3 contains 16 residues. As DNA, the CDR3 is TGTGCCACCAGCAGACCCAACGGACAGGGGAGAAACACCATATATTTT. It specifies CATSRPNGQGRNTIYF.